In this sample, the clone carrying this TCR beta chain turned up a few times. Its antigen is undetermined. Via MiXCR, TCRdb re-called the reads, giving one row per CDR3 protein. The profile shows around 200,000 distinct CDR3 sequences, 35% to 45% of them singletons. CDR1 and CDR2 (germline): SGHAT, FQNNGV. The V end lost 1 base, the J end lost 5 bases, and 10 bases lay between the germline ends. This CDR3 contains 14 residues. The record originates from a study of T cell repertoires in cytomegalovirus infection. Study-wide findings and caveats: Summed public TCR beta family frequency identified CMV carriers bearing the relevant HLA.

This TCR was recovered from a human donor in good health (CMV status not recorded). Some clones in this sample may be carry-over from other donors' samples. The sample here was CD8+ T cells from cultured PBMCs, taken from culture after CMV antigen stimulation. V gene TRBV11-2 combines with J gene TRBJ2-3, with D uncertain. CDR3 amino acids: CASSLGPEGDTQYF. As DNA, the CDR3 is TGTGCCAGCAGCTTAGGGCCCGAAGGAGATACGCAGTATTTT.